Below, 27 T cell receptor beta chains from the same sample are listed, as sequenced in a study of T cell responses to AZD1222 COVID-19 vaccine (dated by TCRdb to 2020 to 2022). The time point label, read with the paper, signifies: baseline before first vaccination. The library was prepared using the immunoSEQ multiplex PCR assay. As stored in TCRdb, this immuneACCESS dataset retains in-frame rearrangements with V and J assigned. A fraction of the clones does not appear; measured against another copy, unresolved V genes explain less than half of the discrepancy, and the remainder lacks a known reason. The sample contains 60,000 or so clones, 84% of them found a single time. The top ten clones comprise 20% of the sample. Source: peripheral blood, taken on day 0 of AZD1222 vaccination. These receptors were taken from an adult in good health.

The CDR3 DNA sequence: TGTGCCAGCAGGGGGACACAGGGGACTGAAGCTTTCTTT. Amino acid sequence: CASRGTQGTEAFF. V and J are TRBV2 and TRBJ1-1, with 7 bases that match TRBD1. The germline CDR1 and CDR2 sequences are SNHLY and FYNNEI. Trimming cost V 6 bases and J 5 bases; bases outside gene matches: 6. This CDR3 spans 13 amino acids.

The chain employs TRBV9 and TRBJ1-1, with D unclear. Germline CDR1 and CDR2: SGDLS and YYNGEE. The CDR3 length is 14 residues. Trimming shortened V by 0 bases and J by 1 base, and 7 bases separated the two germline ends. CDR3 nucleotides: TGTGCCAGCAGCGTAGTACCCAAGAACACTGAAGCTTTCTTT. It yields the protein CASSVVPKNTEAFF.

V gene TRBV5-1 combines with J gene TRBJ2-5; no firm D call. With 3 bases removed from V and 2 bases from J, the gap between germline ends came to 5 bases. The germline V gene has CDR1 SGHRS and CDR2 YFSETQ. This CDR3 has 12 amino acids. The DNA for the CDR3 is TGCGCCAGCAGCTCGTCGCAAGAGACCCAGTACTTC. As protein: CASSSSQETQYF.

This clone was observed a handful of times. The gene calls are TRBV15 and TRBJ2-5; D not resolved. CDR1 is LNHNV and CDR2 is YYDKDF in the germline V gene (reference sequence). V dropped 0 bases and J dropped 5 bases, with 10 bases sitting between them. The CDR3 contains 14 residues. The CDR3 nucleotides are TGTGCCACCAGCAGAGAATCTAGTCTGGAGACCCAGTACTTC. Residues: CATSRESSLETQYF.

The V and J genes are TRBV14 and TRBJ2-4, with a weak D call TRBD1 (6 bases). The CDR3 spans 13 residues. CDR1 is SGHDN, CDR2 FVKESK, per germline. V lost 6 bases and J 9 bases, leaving 15 bases between the germline ends. CDR3 loop: CASSERGLGIQYF. The DNA of the CDR3 is TGTGCCAGCAGTGAGAGGGGGTTGGGCATTCAGTACTTC.

This sequence joins TRBV28 and TRBJ2-5, with a possible D match to TRBD2 (5 bases). V lost 7 bases and J lost 5, with 14 bases in between. CDR1 and CDR2 from the germline V gene are MDHEN and SYDVKM. This CDR3 has 13 amino acids. In DNA form, the CDR3 reads TGTGCCAGCACGGTGAGGGAAGGGGAGACCCAGTACTTC. Translated, it gives CASTVREGETQYF.

DNA for the CDR3: TGTGCCAGCTCACCAACTAGCGGGAGCAATGAGCAGTTCTTC. It yields the protein CASSPTSGSNEQFF. The rearrangement links TRBV18 to TRBJ2-1; 11 positions match TRBD2. CDR1 and CDR2 (germline): KGHSH, LQKENI. Unmatched junction bases numbered 0, after V lost 2 bases and J lost 6 bases. There are 14 residues in the CDR3.

The chain joins TRBV12-3 or TRBV12-4 to TRBJ1-1; TRBD1 aligns across 8 bases. This CDR3 is 13 amino acids long. V gave up 8 bases and J gave up 5 bases; unmatched junction bases: 7. The chain's CDR3 is CASGTGGRTEAFF. The CDR3 coding sequence is TGTGCCAGCGGTACAGGGGGGCGGACTGAAGCTTTCTTT.

This chain's CDR3 is CASSYVAGGPYEQYF. For the CDR3, the DNA is TGTGCCAGCAGTTACGTGGCGGGAGGGCCCTACGAGCAGTACTTC. The rearrangement joins TRBV6-2 or TRBV6-3 to TRBJ2-7; 9 nucleotides align to TRBD2. Germline lookup yields CDR1 MNHEY and CDR2 SVGEGT. This CDR3 comprises 15 residues. With 2 bases clipped from V and 2 bases from J, the junction kept 4 bases outside the gene matches.

This chain links TRBV7-8 with TRBJ1-4; TRBD1 is a possible D gene (6 bases). Germline lookup yields CDR1 SGHVS and CDR2 FQNEAQ. The CDR3 spans 15 residues. Trimming shortened V by 6 bases and J by 10 bases, and 21 bases separated the two germline ends. The CDR3 DNA is TGTGCCAGCAGTCCAGACACAGGGTTTATGGGAAAACTGTTTTTT. Translating gives CASSPDTGFMGKLFF.

The chain is built from TRBV5-1 and TRBJ1-1; TRBD1 aligns across 8 bases. Germline assignment: CDR1 SGHRS and CDR2 YFSETQ. CDR3 length equals 16 residues. Trimming at V came to 4 bases and at J to 4 bases, leaving 12 bases not matched to a gene. The CDR3 DNA is TGCGCCAGCAGCCCTTGGGAATTTACAGGGGGCACTGAAGCTTTCTTT. It translates to CASSPWEFTGGTEAFF.

This clone was recorded a few times. This chain connects TRBV10-2 to TRBJ2-7, with D unresolved. V was cut by 5 bases and J by 4 bases, with 6 bases left in between. Germline CDR1 is WSHSY and CDR2 is SAAADI. The CDR3 totals 11 residues. DNA for the CDR3: TGCGCCAGCAGTCTTAGTTACGAGCAGTACTTC. Amino acid sequence: CASSLSYEQYF.

V is TRBV7-3 and J is TRBJ2-1; tentatively, D is TRBD1 (5 bases). This CDR3 is 15 amino acids long. The germline V and J ends were trimmed by 2 bases and 3 bases, with 11 bases remaining between them. Germline CDR1 reads SGHTA; CDR2 reads FQGTGA. In nucleotides, the CDR3 is TGTGCCAGCAGCTTAGATGGGGCTCTCTACAATGAGCAGTTCTTC. As protein: CASSLDGALYNEQFF. Looking up the rest from reference TRBV7-3 and TRBJ2-1 gives the full variable domain: GAGVSQTPSNKVTEKGKYVELRCDPISGHTALYWYRQSLGQGPEFLIYFQGTGAADDSGLPNDRFFAVRPEGSVSTLKIQRTERGDSAVYLCASSLDGALYNEQFFGPGTRLTVL.

The V and J genes are TRBV18 and TRBJ1-5; the match to TRBD1 covers 7 bases. In germline, CDR1 is KGHSH, CDR2 LQKENI. CDR3 size: 16 residues. The V gene end was trimmed by 3 bases and the J gene end by 2 bases; junction bases not matched to a gene: 7. CDR3 nucleotide sequence: TGTGCCAGCTCACCTACTAGGGACAGCCGCAATCAGCCCCAGCATTTT. Translating gives CASSPTRDSRNQPQHF.

The chain joins TRBV7-2 to TRBJ2-7; TRBD1 matches at 7 bases. The trim removed 5 bases at V and 3 bases at J, leaving 7 bases unmatched. CDR1 and CDR2 (germline): SGHTA, FQGNSA. The CDR3 is 14 amino acids. CDR3 loop: CASSPWDSIYEQYF. The CDR3 DNA follows: TGTGCCAGCAGCCCATGGGACAGTATCTACGAGCAGTACTTC.

The rearrangement uses TRBV25-1 and TRBJ2-1; 8 bases match TRBD2. V was clipped by 8 bases and J by 4 bases; unmatched bases: 4. The CDR3 covers 13 residues. Germline loops: CDR1 MGHDK, CDR2 SYGVNS. The CDR3 reads CASGSGTYNEQFF. The CDR3, as DNA: TGTGCCAGCGGTAGCGGGACGTACAATGAGCAGTTCTTC.

V is TRBV6-5 and J is TRBJ1-1; D may be TRBD1 (6 bases). Germline CDR1 is MNHEY and CDR2 is SVGAGI. Trimming removed 4 bases from V and 5 bases from J, with 17 bases in between. The CDR3 runs 15 residues. CDR3 coding DNA: TGTGCCAGCAGTTCTTCCTCGGGGGGCGAGACTGAAGCTTTCTTT. Amino acids: CASSSSSGGETEAFF.

The J gene is TRBJ2-1, the V gene TRBV7-9, with D unclear. Germline assignment: CDR1 SEHNR and CDR2 FQNEAQ (reference sequence). Trimming shortened V by 6 bases and J by 4 bases, and 13 bases separated the two germline ends. CDR3 size: 14 residues. DNA of the CDR3: TGTGCCAGCAGGTTTGCAGTTAATTACAATGAGCAGTTCTTC. Translated, it gives CASRFAVNYNEQFF.

This clone was counted a single time. This chain joins TRBV10-3 and TRBJ2-5, with 11 bases that match TRBD2. The germline V gene encodes CDR1 ENHRY and CDR2 SYGVKD. The V and J ends lost 4 bases and 2 bases, in that order; junction bases with no gene match: 3. The CDR3 is 15 amino acids. In nucleotides, the CDR3 is TGTGCCATCAGTGGACTAGCGGGGCTGCAAGAGACCCAGTACTTC. Its protein is CAISGLAGLQETQYF.

The V and J genes are TRBV10-3 and TRBJ2-7; 10 bases map to TRBD2. Trimming at V came to 7 bases and at J to 0 bases, leaving 3 bases not matched to a gene. The V gene's germline CDR1 is ENHRY and CDR2 SYGVKD. The CDR3 covers 14 residues. CDR3 sequence (DNA): TGTGCCATCACCCTAGCGGGAGTCTCCTACGAGCAGTACGTC. This encodes CAITLAGVSYEQYV.

The sample holds one count of this clone. J is TRBJ1-2 and V is TRBV29-1; tentative D call: TRBD1 (5 bases). There are 14 residues in the CDR3. V gave up 1 base and J gave up 5 bases, with 14 bases separating them. Germline assignment: CDR1 SQVTM and CDR2 ANQGSEA. Here the CDR3 DNA reads TGCAGCGTTGAAGGGGGGAAGGGATTGTATGGCTACACCTTC. Amino acid sequence: CSVEGGKGLYGYTF.

This clone is a singleton in its sample. J is TRBJ2-5 and V is TRBV2; no clear D gene. The CDR3 runs 13 residues. Trimming stripped 4 bases from V and 1 base from J, with 7 bases between. The germline V gene has CDR1 SNHLY and CDR2 FYNNEI. In nucleotides, the CDR3 is TGTGCCAGCAGTGGGCAGTCCCAAGAGACCCAGTACTTC. Residues: CASSGQSQETQYF. The complete variable domain, with remaining parts taken from reference TRBV2 and TRBJ2-5, reads EPEVTQTPSHQVTQMGQEVILRCVPISNHLYFYWYRQILGQKVEFLVSFYNNEISEKSEIFDDQFSVERPDGSNFTLKIRSTKLEDSAMYFCASSGQSQETQYFGPGTRLLVL.

This clone was found a few times. CDR3 in amino acids: CASSHVRFGYTF. In DNA, the CDR3 is TGCGCCAGCAGCCACGTGCGTTTTGGCTACACCTTC. The J gene is TRBJ1-2, the V gene TRBV4-3; D remains ambiguous. Trimming took 3 bases from V and 7 from J, leaving 9 bases between them. The germline CDR1 and CDR2 sequences are LGHNA and YSLEER. The CDR3 runs to 12 residues.

The rearrangement uses TRBV6-1 and TRBJ2-7; no clear D. This CDR3 has 12 amino acids. The V end lost 3 bases, the J end lost 8 bases, and 11 bases lay between the germline ends. Germline CDR1 and CDR2: MNHNS and SASEGT. The CDR3, as DNA: TGTGCCAGCAGTGAGACGCTAGTGCAGCAGTACGTC. Its translation: CASSETLVQQYV.

The chain combines TRBV24-1 with TRBJ1-5; weak D call: TRBD1 (5 bases). Trimming stripped 4 bases from V and 7 bases from J, with 19 bases between. The CDR3 loop spans 16 amino acids. From germline, CDR1 is KGHDR and CDR2 SFDVKD. In DNA form, the CDR3 reads TGTGCCACCAGTGACACGGGATCGGGGGAAGAACAGCCCCAGCATTTT. Its protein product is CATSDTGSGEEQPQHF.

This clone showed up just a few times. The chain recombines TRBV12-3 or TRBV12-4 with TRBJ1-3; D might be TRBD1 (5 bases). V shed 6 bases and J shed 1 base, with 7 bases lying between them. This CDR3 has 13 amino acids. The CDR3 sequence is CASSPGSGNTIYF. The CDR3 DNA is TGTGCCAGCAGCCCAGGGTCTGGAAACACCATATATTTT.

This clone appeared a few times. V and J are TRBV7-6 and TRBJ1-2; no reliable D call. Germline V lookup: CDR1 SGHVS, CDR2 FNYEAQ. CDR3 size: 15 residues. V was clipped by 5 bases and J by 2 bases, with 15 bases between them. The CDR3 protein is CASSPMALTNYGYTF. The CDR3 region has the DNA TGTGCCAGCAGCCCAATGGCGCTCACGAACTATGGCTACACCTTC.